Listed here are 13 T cell receptor beta chains from one sample, sequenced in a study of T cell responses to AZD1222 COVID-19 vaccine. Profiling relied on immunoSEQ multiplex PCR, and the TCRdb table lists in-frame clones only, not all of them. This table has 150,000 to 160,000 clones, 86% appearing once. The sequenced sample was peripheral blood, obtained on day 0 of MenACWY control vaccination. All receptors derive from an adult in good health.

The chain employs TRBV10-3 and TRBJ1-6; D unclear. The CDR3 spans 16 residues. Between the trimmed V and J ends, which lost 2 bases and 0 bases, there was a span of 8 bases. Germline assignment: CDR1 ENHRY and CDR2 SYGVKD. The CDR3 nucleotides read TGTGCCATCAGTGAGCCCTCGGGCTCCTATAATTCACCCCTCCACTTT. As protein: CAISEPSGSYNSPLHF.

There are a few counts of this clone. The CDR3 loop reads CASSKQGTRNSPLHF. The CDR3 region has the DNA TGTGCCAGCAGTAAACAGGGGACGCGCAATTCACCCCTCCACTTT. This chain connects TRBV6-6 to TRBJ1-6, with 7 bases that match TRBD1. The germline V gene encodes CDR1 MNHNY and CDR2 SVGAGI (reference sequence). This CDR3 has 15 residues. V shed 5 bases, J shed 7 bases, and the junction held 8 bases outside the gene matches.

This clone occurred a few times. The chain combines TRBV6-5 with TRBJ2-7; D might be TRBD2 (6 bases). Looked up from germline, CDR1 is MNHEY and CDR2 is SVGAGI. The CDR3 is 15 amino acids. V shed 7 bases and J shed 2 bases, with 18 bases lying between them. The CDR3 bases are TGTGCCAGCACCCTGGAGGGAGAACGGGCCTACGAGCAGTACGTC. This codes for CASTLEGERAYEQYV.

The chain joins TRBV7-9 to TRBJ1-4; D not certain. The CDR3 contains 14 residues. Germline loops: CDR1 SEHNR, CDR2 FQNEAQ (reference sequence). Trimming removed 1 base from V and 3 bases from J, with 6 bases in between. CDR3 sequence reads: CASSLDGSNEKLFF. For the CDR3, the DNA is TGTGCCAGCAGCTTAGATGGATCTAATGAAAAACTGTTTTTT.

This chain joins TRBV28 and TRBJ1-1; D is uncertain. V dropped 7 bases and J dropped 5 bases, with 17 bases sitting between them. The germline CDR1 and CDR2 sequences are MDHEN and SYDVKM. This CDR3 spans 14 amino acids. The CDR3 loop reads CASTPAWLGTEAFF. In nucleotides, the CDR3 is TGTGCCAGCACACCCGCCTGGTTGGGGACTGAAGCTTTCTTT.

The V gene is TRBV11-2, the J gene TRBJ2-1; tentatively, D is TRBD1 (6 bases). Between the trimmed V and J ends, which lost 5 bases and 2 bases, there was a span of 13 bases. This CDR3 region has 15 residues. Germline lookup yields CDR1 SGHAT and CDR2 FQNNGV. CDR3 amino acids: CASSIDRLTYNEQFF. CDR3 sequence (DNA): TGTGCCAGCAGCATCGACAGGCTGACCTACAATGAGCAGTTCTTC.

This clone showed up just once. The gene calls are TRBV7-2 and TRBJ2-1; 12 bases are shared with TRBD2. CDR1 is SGHTA and CDR2 is FQGNSA in the germline V gene. After removal of 1 base from V and 7 bases from J, the junction contained 2 bases not matched to a gene. This CDR3 contains 15 residues. As DNA, the CDR3 is TGTGCCAGCAGCTTAGAACTAGCGGGAGGAAATGAGCAGTTCTTC. Its protein product is CASSLELAGGNEQFF.

The gene calls are TRBV9 and TRBJ2-2, with 7 positions matching TRBD2. Trimming cost V 5 bases and J 6 bases; bases outside gene matches: 1. This CDR3 spans 12 amino acids. In germline, CDR1 is SGDLS, CDR2 YYNGEE. DNA for the CDR3: TGTGCCAGCAGGGCGGGAGCCGGGGAGCTGTTTTTT. It translates to CASRAGAGELFF.

The CDR3 sequence is CASGYLAGGSSYNEQFF. The CDR3, as DNA: TGTGCTAGTGGTTATCTAGCGGGAGGATCCTCCTACAATGAGCAGTTCTTC. The chain carries TRBV12-5 and TRBJ2-1; the match to TRBD2 covers 11 bases. The CDR3 sequence is 17 residues long. Trimming removed 4 bases from V and 0 bases from J; junction bases left unmatched: 5. From germline, CDR1 is LGHNT and CDR2 FRNRAP.

This sequence joins TRBV5-1 and TRBJ2-7; D not resolved. CDR3 length: 14 residues. Germline-derived CDR1 and CDR2 are SGHRS and YFSETQ. The germline V and J ends were trimmed by 4 bases and 5 bases, with 16 bases remaining between them. CDR3 loop: CASSPPVGMDEQYF. Here the CDR3 DNA reads TGCGCCAGCAGCCCCCCCGTTGGGATGGACGAGCAGTACTTC.

The chain employs TRBV7-2 and TRBJ1-1; D gene uncertain. Germline V gene lookup returns CDR1 SGHTA and CDR2 FQGNSA. Trimming took off 5 bases at V and 11 bases at J, with 15 bases between the two ends. This CDR3 has 12 amino acids. The CDR3 nucleotides are TGTGCCAGCAGCACCCCGTGGAGCCAGGCTTTCTTT. This translates into CASSTPWSQAFF.

The gene calls are TRBV3-1 (or the pseudogene TRBV3-2) and TRBJ1-1; 11 bases line up with TRBD1. Germline lookup yields CDR1 LGHDT and CDR2 YNNKEL (reference sequence). The CDR3 extends over 16 amino acids. Losses at the gene ends were 4 bases for V and 4 bases for J; bases not matched to a gene: 8. The CDR3 DNA reads TGTGCCAGCAGCCGGGGGACAGGGGGAGGAAGCACTGAAGCTTTCTTT. Residues: CASSRGTGGGSTEAFF.

V usage is TRBV5-1 and J usage is TRBJ1-4; a possible D gene is TRBD1 (5 bases). The length of the CDR3 is 15 residues. V gave up 0 bases and J gave up 6 bases, with 12 bases separating them. Germline-derived CDR1 and CDR2 are SGHRS and YFSETQ. CDR3 in amino acids: CASSLGLGTDEKLFF. Here the CDR3 DNA reads TGCGCCAGCAGCTTGGGGCTCGGGACGGATGAAAAACTGTTTTTT.